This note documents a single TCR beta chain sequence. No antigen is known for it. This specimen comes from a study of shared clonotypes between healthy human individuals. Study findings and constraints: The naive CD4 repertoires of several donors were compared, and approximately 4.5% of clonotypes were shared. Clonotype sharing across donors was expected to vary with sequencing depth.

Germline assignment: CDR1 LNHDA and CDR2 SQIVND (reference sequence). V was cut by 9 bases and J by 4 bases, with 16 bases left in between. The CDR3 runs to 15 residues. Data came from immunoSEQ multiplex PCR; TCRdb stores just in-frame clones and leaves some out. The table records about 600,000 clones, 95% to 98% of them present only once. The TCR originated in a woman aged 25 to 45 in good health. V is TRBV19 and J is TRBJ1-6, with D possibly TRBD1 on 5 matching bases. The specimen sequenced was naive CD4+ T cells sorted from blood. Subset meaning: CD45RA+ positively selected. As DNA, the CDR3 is TGTGCCAGCAACCGTCCGACAGAGTATAATTCACCCCTCCACTTT. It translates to CASNRPTEYNSPLHF.